This TCR beta chain was sequenced in a study of glioma-infiltrating T cells after dendritic cell vaccination. Germline values: CDR1 MNHEY, CDR2 SMNVEV (reference sequence). There are 12 residues in the CDR3. The V and J ends lost 6 bases and 6 bases respectively, with 12 bases between them. PBMC were collected before vaccination, two weeks after the third vaccination, and at progression. The immunoSEQ assay amplified TCRB CDR3 from up to roughly 2 ug DNA. Clones were read by immunoSEQ multiplex PCR, and TCRdb kept only the in-frame ones, dropping some. The data contain about 92,000 clones, 65% to 90% of them singletons.

This sequence originates from a human donor with glioblastoma. Source: blood, taken before dendritic cell vaccination. The chain joins TRBV27 to TRBJ2-7; D may be TRBD2 (5 bases). The CDR3 DNA follows: TGTGCCAGCAGCTGGCGGGCAGCCGAGCAGTACTTC. It translates to CASSWRAAEQYF.